Here is one T cell receptor (beta chain) with its context. None of the donors, who were healthy HIV-negative adults, had recently had acute infections or vaccinations. From CD4+ cells came CD45RA+ naive and CD45RA-negative memory subsets. Sorted-subset replicate PCR reactions contained about 200 ng DNA, corresponding to roughly 29,000 T cell genomes. Here immunoSEQ multiplex PCR was the method, and the copy in TCRdb shows in-frame clones only, minus some. The sample carries about 1 million clones, about 75% recorded once. The sample originates from a study of shared clonotypes between healthy human individuals. This TCR was recovered from a man aged 18-30 years in good health. Sequencing used memory CD4+ T cells sorted from blood. Subset defined: CD45RA-negative fraction.

The CDR3 coding sequence is TGCGCCAGCAGCTTGGCGCCTCTCTGGTGGGTCCAGGGGGAGACCCAGTACTTC. Translated, it gives CASSLAPLWWVQGETQYF. The rearrangement links TRBV5-1 to TRBJ2-5; perhaps TRBD1 as D (6 bases). Looked up from germline, CDR1 is SGHRS and CDR2 is YFSETQ. Trimming cost V 0 bases and J 5 bases, with 23 bases left between them. The CDR3 contains 18 residues.